This T cell receptor (beta chain) originates from a study of T-cell memory formation after mild COVID-19. Losses at the gene ends were 6 bases for V and 2 bases for J; bases not matched to a gene: 6. This CDR3 region has 15 residues. UMIs and sample barcodes were carried by the TCR alpha and TCR beta cDNA libraries that 5'RACE produced using constant-segment primers. MiXCR, run by TCRdb on the 5' RACE reads, gives a single entry per CDR3 protein. The data contain approximately 290,000 distinct CDR3 sequences, more than 15% of them singletons. Of note for this clonotype: Its specificity is not known.

Whole-study findings and limits: Mostly located in CM and EM were contracting CD4+ clones, with contracting CD8+ clones located in EMRA.

Sequenced input: PBMCs or a T cell subset sorted from them (not recorded which). The clonotype was recovered from a man between 18 and 29 years old who had mild COVID-19 (a few samples of this study predate the infection). Cell type and time point are not known. The gene calls are TRBV12-3 or TRBV12-4 and TRBJ2-2, with TRBD1 matching 7 bases. Written as DNA, the CDR3 is TGTGCCAGCAGATACGGGACAGTCAACACCGGGGAGCTGTTTTTT. It yields the protein CASRYGTVNTGELFF.